The 3 T cell receptor beta chains below come from one sample, sequenced in a study of T cell changes during pregnancy in multiple sclerosis (dated by TCRdb to 2018 to 2020). Receptor libraries were prepared by the immunoSEQ multiplex PCR assay. The immuneACCESS repertoire file appears here via TCRdb, limited to in-frame rearrangements. These files lack a portion of the clones; in checked studies, under half of the deficit traces to unresolved V genes, and the cause of the others is not known. Present in this sample are more than 80,000 clones, 91% of which were seen just once. The top ten constitute roughly 1.6% of the sample. Sequencing was performed on peripheral blood, taken before pregnancy. The receptors come from a female donor with multiple sclerosis, enrolled in a pregnancy study.

J is TRBJ1-1 and V is TRBV29-1; D is unresolved. Germline V lookup: CDR1 SQVTM, CDR2 ANQGSEA. V was shortened by 2 bases and J by 1 base, with 5 bases between the two germline ends. The CDR3 runs 12 residues. The CDR3 loop is CSVESGNTEAFF. CDR3 coding DNA: TGCAGCGTTGAATCAGGGAACACTGAAGCTTTCTTT.

CDR3 residues: CASSIQGGHTGELFF. CDR3 sequence (DNA): TGTGCCAGCAGCATACAGGGGGGGCACACCGGGGAGCTGTTTTTT. This rearrangement joins TRBV11-2 to TRBJ2-2; possible D gene TRBD1, 8 bases. Germline lookup yields CDR1 SGHAT and CDR2 FQNNGV. This CDR3 spans 15 amino acids. With 5 bases removed from V and 3 bases from J, the gap between germline ends came to 13 bases.

CDR3: CASSSLAGSTDTQYF. The CDR3 DNA sequence: TGTGCCAGTAGTAGTCTAGCGGGGAGCACAGATACGCAGTATTTT. J is TRBJ2-3 and V is TRBV19, with TRBD2 matching over 9 bases. After removal of 4 bases from V and 0 bases from J, the junction contained 2 bases not matched to a gene. CDR3 length: 15 residues. CDR1 is LNHDA, CDR2 SQIVND, per germline (reference sequence).